This T cell receptor beta chain was sequenced in a study of neurological immune-mediated disorders. Study-level results: None of the CDR3 amino acid sequences found in expanded clones was shared across subjects. This suggests that the TCR-beta repertoires were private in all groups.

This clonotype was picked up many times. As yet, its antigen is unknown. Germline values: CDR1 SGHRS, CDR2 YFSETQ. The CDR3 is 14 amino acids. Trimming took 6 bases from V and 2 from J, leaving 12 bases between them. Time point: longitudinal time-point 3. TCRdb re-called the 5' RACE reads with MiXCR, one entry per CDR3 protein. Here the sample spans about 99,000 distinct CDR3 sequences, less than 14% being singletons. The TCR sequence derives from a female donor with HTLV-1-associated myelopathy (HAM/TSP). J is TRBJ2-1 and V is TRBV5-1; TRBD2 might be the D (6 bases). Sample: PBMCs. CDR3 sequence reads: CASTQEGTYNEQFF. For the CDR3, the DNA is TGCGCCAGCACCCAGGAGGGAACCTACAATGAGCAGTTCTTC.